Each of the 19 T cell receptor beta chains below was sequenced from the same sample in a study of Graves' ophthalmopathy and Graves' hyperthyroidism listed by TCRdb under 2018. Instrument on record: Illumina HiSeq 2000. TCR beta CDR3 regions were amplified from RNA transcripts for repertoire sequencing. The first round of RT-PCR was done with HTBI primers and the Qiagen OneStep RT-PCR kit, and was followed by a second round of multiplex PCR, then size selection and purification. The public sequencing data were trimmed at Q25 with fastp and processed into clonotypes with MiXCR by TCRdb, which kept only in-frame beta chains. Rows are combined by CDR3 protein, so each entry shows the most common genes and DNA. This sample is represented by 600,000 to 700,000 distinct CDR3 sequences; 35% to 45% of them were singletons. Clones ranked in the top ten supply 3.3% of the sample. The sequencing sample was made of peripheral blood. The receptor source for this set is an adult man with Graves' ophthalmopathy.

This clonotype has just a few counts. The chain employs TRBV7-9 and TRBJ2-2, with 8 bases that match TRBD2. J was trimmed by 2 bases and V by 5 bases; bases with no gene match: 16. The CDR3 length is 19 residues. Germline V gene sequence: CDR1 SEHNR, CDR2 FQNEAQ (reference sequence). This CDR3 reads CASSPEGKREKGNTGELFF. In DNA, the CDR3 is TGTGCCAGCAGCCCAGAAGGCAAGCGGGAGAAGGGAAACACCGGGGAGCTGTTTTTT.

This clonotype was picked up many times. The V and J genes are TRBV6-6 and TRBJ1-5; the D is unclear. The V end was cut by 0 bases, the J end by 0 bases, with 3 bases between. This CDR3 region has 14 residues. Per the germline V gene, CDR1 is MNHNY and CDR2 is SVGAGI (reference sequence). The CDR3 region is CASSYSNSNQPQHF. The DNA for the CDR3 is TGTGCCAGCAGTTACTCGAATAGCAATCAGCCCCAGCATTTT.

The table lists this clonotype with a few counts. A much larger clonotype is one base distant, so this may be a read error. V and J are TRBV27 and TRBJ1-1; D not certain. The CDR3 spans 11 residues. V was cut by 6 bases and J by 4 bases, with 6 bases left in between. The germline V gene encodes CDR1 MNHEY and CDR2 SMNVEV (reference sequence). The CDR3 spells CASRSSTEAFF. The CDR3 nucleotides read TGTGCCAGCAGGTCCTCCACTGAAGCTTTCTTT.

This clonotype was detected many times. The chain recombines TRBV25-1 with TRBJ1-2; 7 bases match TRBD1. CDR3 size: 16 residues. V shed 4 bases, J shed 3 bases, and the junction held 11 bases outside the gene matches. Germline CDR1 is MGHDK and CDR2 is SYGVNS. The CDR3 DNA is TGTGCCAGCAGTGGGATCCACAGGGGAAAGGACTATGGCTACACCTTC. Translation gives CASSGIHRGKDYGYTF.

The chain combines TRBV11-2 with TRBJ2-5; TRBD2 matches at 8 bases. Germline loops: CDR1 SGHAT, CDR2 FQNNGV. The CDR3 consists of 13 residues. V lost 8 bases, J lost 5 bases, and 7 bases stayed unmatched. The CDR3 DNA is TGTGCCAGCCGGACGGGGGGGCCGGAGACCCAGTACTTC. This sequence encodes CASRTGGPETQYF. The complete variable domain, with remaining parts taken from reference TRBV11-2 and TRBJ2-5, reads EAGVAQSPRYKIIEKRQSVAFWCNPISGHATLYWYQQILGQGPKLLIQFQNNGVVDDSQLPKDRFSAERLKGVDSTLKIQPAKLEDSAVYLCASRTGGPETQYFGPGTRLLVL.

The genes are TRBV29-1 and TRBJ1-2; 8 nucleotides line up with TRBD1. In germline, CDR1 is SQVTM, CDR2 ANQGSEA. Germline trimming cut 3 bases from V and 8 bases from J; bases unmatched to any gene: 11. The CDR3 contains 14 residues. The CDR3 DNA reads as TGCAGCGTTGAGGAGAGGACAGGGATTCGAGGCTACACCTTC. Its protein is CSVEERTGIRGYTF.

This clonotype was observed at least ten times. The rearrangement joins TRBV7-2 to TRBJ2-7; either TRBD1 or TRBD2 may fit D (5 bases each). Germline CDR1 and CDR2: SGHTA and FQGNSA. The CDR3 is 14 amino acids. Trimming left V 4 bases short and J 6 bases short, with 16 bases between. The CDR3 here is CASSSGTVRSEQYF. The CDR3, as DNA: TGTGCCAGCAGCTCCGGGACGGTTCGTTCCGAGCAGTACTTC.

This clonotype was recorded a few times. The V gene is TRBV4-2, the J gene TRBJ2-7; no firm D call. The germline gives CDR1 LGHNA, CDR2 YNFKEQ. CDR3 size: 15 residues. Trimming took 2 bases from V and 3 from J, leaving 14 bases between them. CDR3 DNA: TGTGCCAGCAGCCAATCGGCAGATGATGACTACGAGCAGTACTTC. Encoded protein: CASSQSADDDYEQYF.

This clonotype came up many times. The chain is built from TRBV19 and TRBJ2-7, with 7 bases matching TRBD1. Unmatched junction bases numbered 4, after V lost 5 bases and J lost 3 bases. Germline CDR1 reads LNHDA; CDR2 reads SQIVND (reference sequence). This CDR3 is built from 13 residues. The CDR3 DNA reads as TGTGCCAGTAGTGCCGGGACAGACTACGAGCAGTACTTC. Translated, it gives CASSAGTDYEQYF.

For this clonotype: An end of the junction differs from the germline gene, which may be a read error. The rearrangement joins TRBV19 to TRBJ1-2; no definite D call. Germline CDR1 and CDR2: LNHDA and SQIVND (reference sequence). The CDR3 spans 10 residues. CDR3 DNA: TGTACCAGTAGTGAATATGGCTACACCTTC. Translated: CTSSEYGYTF.

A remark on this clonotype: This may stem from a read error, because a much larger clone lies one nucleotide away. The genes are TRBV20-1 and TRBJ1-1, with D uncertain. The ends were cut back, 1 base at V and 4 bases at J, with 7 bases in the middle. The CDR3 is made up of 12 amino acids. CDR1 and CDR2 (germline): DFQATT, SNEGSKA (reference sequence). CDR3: CSARVGPTEAFF. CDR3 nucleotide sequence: TGCAGTGCTAGAGTGGGTCCCACTGAAGCTTTCTTT.

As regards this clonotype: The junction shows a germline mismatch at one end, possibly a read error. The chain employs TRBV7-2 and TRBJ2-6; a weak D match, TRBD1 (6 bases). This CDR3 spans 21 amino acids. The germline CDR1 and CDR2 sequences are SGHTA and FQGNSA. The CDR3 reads CASSQEGVRRGSGSGANVLTF. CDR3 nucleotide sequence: TGCGCCAGCAGCCAAGAGGGGGTGCGGAGAGGTTCTGGCTCTGGGGCCAACGTCCTGACTTTC.

The CDR3, as DNA: TGCAGTGCTAGAGATAGTATCGCTAGCACAGATACGCAGTATTTT. It is translated as CSARDSIASTDTQYF. This chain joins TRBV20-1 and TRBJ2-3; D remains unclear. V was pared by 0 bases and J by 0 bases, with 10 bases between. The CDR3 covers 15 residues. Germline CDR1 is DFQATT and CDR2 is SNEGSKA (reference sequence).

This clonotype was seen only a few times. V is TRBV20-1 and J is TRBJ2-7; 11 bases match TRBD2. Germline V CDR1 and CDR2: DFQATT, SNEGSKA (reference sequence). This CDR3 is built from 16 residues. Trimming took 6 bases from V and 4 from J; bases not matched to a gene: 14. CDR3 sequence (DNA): TGCAGTGCCCTGAAATTAGCGGGAGGGCCGGAGTACGAGCAGTACTTC. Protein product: CSALKLAGGPEYEQYF.

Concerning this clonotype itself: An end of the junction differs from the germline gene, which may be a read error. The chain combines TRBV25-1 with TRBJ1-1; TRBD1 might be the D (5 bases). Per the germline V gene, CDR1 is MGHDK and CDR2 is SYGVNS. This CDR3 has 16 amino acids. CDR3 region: CASSPSTAFMNTEAFF. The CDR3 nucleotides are TGCGCCAGCAGCCCCTCGACAGCCTTCATGAACACTGAAGCTTTCTTT. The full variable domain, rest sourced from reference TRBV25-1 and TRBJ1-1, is EADIYQTPRYLVIGTGKKITLECSQTMGHDKMYWYQQDPGMELHLIHYSYGVNSTEKGDLSSESTVSRIRTEHFPLTLESARPSHTSQYLCASSPSTAFMNTEAFFGQGTRLTVV.

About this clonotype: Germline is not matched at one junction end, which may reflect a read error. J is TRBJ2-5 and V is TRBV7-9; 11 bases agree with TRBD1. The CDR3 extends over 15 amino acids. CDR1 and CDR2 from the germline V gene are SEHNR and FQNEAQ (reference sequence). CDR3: CASSWTGGASGEQYF. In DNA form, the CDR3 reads TGCGCCAGCAGCTGGACAGGGGGCGCGTCCGGGGAGCAGTACTTC.

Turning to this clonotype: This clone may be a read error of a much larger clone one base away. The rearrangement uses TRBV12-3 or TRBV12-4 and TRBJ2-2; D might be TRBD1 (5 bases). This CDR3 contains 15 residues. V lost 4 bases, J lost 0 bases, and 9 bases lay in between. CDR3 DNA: TGTGCCAGCAGTTGGGGCGGCACGAACACCGGGGAGCTGTTTTTT. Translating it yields CASSWGGTNTGELFF.

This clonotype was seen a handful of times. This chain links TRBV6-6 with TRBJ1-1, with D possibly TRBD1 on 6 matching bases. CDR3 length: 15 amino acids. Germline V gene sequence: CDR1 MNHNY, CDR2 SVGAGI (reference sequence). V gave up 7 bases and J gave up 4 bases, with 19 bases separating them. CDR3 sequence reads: CASTPRDPGATEAFF. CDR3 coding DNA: TGTGCCAGCACGCCCCGGGACCCGGGGGCCACTGAAGCTTTCTTT.

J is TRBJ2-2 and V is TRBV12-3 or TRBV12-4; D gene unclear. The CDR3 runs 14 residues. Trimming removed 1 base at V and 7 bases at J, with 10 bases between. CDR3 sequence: CASSLGASDGELFF. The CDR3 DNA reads TGTGCCAGCAGTTTAGGGGCCTCAGACGGGGAGCTGTTTTTT.